Listed here are 29 T cell receptor beta chains from one sample, sequenced in a study of long-term antiretroviral therapy in people with HIV. An immunoSEQ assay, version v3.0, was performed at survey level. Clones were sequenced by immunoSEQ multiplex PCR, and TCRdb holds only the in-frame ones, with some missing. The table records fewer than 30,000 clones, 60% to 80% of them present only once. The material sequenced was unsorted PBMCs, taken 2.1 years after starting antiretroviral therapy. The receptors here all came from a man under 40 with HIV.

The chain links TRBV25-1 to TRBJ2-5; either TRBD1 or TRBD2 may supply D (6 bases each). This CDR3 has 17 residues. Germline V gene sequence: CDR1 MGHDK, CDR2 SYGVNS. V lost 3 bases and J lost 0, with 17 bases in between. CDR3 loop: CASSEYGGPRYQETQYF. The CDR3 DNA is TGTGCCAGCAGTGAGTACGGGGGCCCCAGGTACCAAGAGACCCAGTACTTC.

CDR3 region: CASSYGGRELFF. The DNA for the CDR3 is TGTGCCAGCAGTTACGGGGGCAGGGAGCTGTTTTTT. V usage is TRBV6-5 and J usage is TRBJ2-2; TRBD1 is a possible D gene (6 bases). V dropped 2 bases and J dropped 9 bases, with 7 bases sitting between them. The CDR3 spans 12 residues. Germline CDR1 is MNHEY and CDR2 is SVGAGI.

The chain uses TRBV5-6 and TRBJ1-2, with D unresolved. This CDR3 region has 15 residues. V dropped 0 bases and J dropped 4 bases, with 13 bases sitting between them. Germline V gene data show CDR1 as SGHDT and CDR2 as YYEEEE. The CDR3, as DNA: TGTGCCAGCAGCTTGGCAGCAGAGGAGTTCTATGGCTACACCTTC. Its protein is CASSLAAEEFYGYTF.

This clone is large. Other DNA sequences within the sample encode an identical CDR3. J is TRBJ1-1 and V is TRBV19, with a possible D match to TRBD1 (5 bases). The CDR3 is 14 amino acids. Per germline, CDR1 LNHDA and CDR2 SQIVND (reference sequence). Deletions cut 6 bases from V and 0 bases from J, with 11 bases between. The CDR3 DNA follows: TGTGCCAGTAGCTGGGGACGGATGAACACTGAAGCTTTCTTT. Amino acid sequence: CASSWGRMNTEAFF.

J is TRBJ2-7 and V is TRBV29-1; 9 nucleotides line up with TRBD1. This CDR3 spans 15 amino acids. V was pared by 4 bases and J by 2 bases, with 9 bases of the junction left unmatched. Germline V gene lookup returns CDR1 SQVTM and CDR2 ANQGSEA. As DNA, the CDR3 is TGCAGCGTTGGGGGGGTGACAGGGGGGGCCTACGAGCAGTACTTC. It encodes CSVGGVTGGAYEQYF.

The chain carries TRBV20-1 and TRBJ2-1; D remains unclear. The length of the CDR3 is 11 residues. Germline V CDR1 and CDR2: DFQATT, SNEGSKA (reference sequence). V was trimmed by 4 bases and J by 7 bases, leaving 8 bases between them. In nucleotides, the CDR3 is TGCAGTGCTACGACGTCTAATGAGCAGTTCTTC. It codes for CSATTSNEQFF.

The V gene is TRBV5-4, the J gene TRBJ2-3, with D perhaps TRBD2 (5 bases). The CDR3 loop spans 16 amino acids. The germline CDR1 and CDR2 sequences are SGHNT and YYREEE (reference sequence). The ends were cut back, 3 bases at V and 0 bases at J, with 14 bases in the middle. Here the CDR3 DNA reads TGTGCCAGCAGCTACTACGGAAGACTAAGCACAGATACGCAGTATTTT. Translation gives CASSYYGRLSTDTQYF. Based on the CDR3 plus reference TRBV5-4 and TRBJ2-3, the full variable domain is ETGVTQSPTHLIKTRGQQVTLRCSSQSGHNTVSWYQQALGQGPQFIFQYYREEENGRGNFPPRFSGLQFPNYSSELNVNALELDDSALYLCASSYYGRLSTDTQYFGPGTRLTVL.

This chain connects TRBV18 to TRBJ1-5; D not resolved. The CDR3 covers 15 residues. Germline assignment: CDR1 KGHSH and CDR2 LQKENI. The V gene lost 2 bases and the J gene lost 1 base, with 9 bases spanning the gap. Written as DNA, the CDR3 is TGTGCCAGCTCACCAGGGTCGGGAAGCAATCAGCCCCAGCATTTT. Encoded protein: CASSPGSGSNQPQHF. Filled out from reference TRBV18 and TRBJ1-5, the complete variable domain reads NAGVMQNPRHLVRRRGQEARLRCSPMKGHSHVYWYRQLPEEGLKFMVYLQKENIIDESGMPKERFSAEFPKEGPSILRIQQVVRGDSAAYFCASSPGSGSNQPQHFGDGTRLSIL.

This rearrangement joins TRBV7-9 to TRBJ2-7; D might be TRBD1 (5 bases). The CDR3 consists of 15 residues. V lost 4 bases and J lost 6, with 19 bases in between. Germline V gene lookup returns CDR1 SEHNR and CDR2 FQNEAQ (reference sequence). The CDR3 spells CASSSTVKTAREQYF. The CDR3, as DNA: TGTGCCAGCAGCTCGACCGTTAAGACAGCTCGCGAGCAGTACTTC.

This rearrangement joins TRBV5-4 to TRBJ1-2; 7 bases map to TRBD1. The CDR3 runs to 15 residues. Germline CDR1 is SGHNT and CDR2 is YYREEE (reference sequence). Trimming cost V 1 base and J 2 bases; bases outside gene matches: 5. The CDR3 DNA is TGTGCCAGCAGCTTGCGGGGCAGGGGGAACTATGGCTACACCTTC. This gives the protein CASSLRGRGNYGYTF.

This clone was seen just once. This chain connects TRBV30 to TRBJ1-3; unclear D gene. The germline V and J ends were trimmed by 0 bases and 0 bases, with 12 bases remaining between them. CDR1 and CDR2 from the germline V gene are GTSNPN and SVGIG (reference sequence). This CDR3 contains 16 residues. The CDR3 DNA reads TGTGCCTGGAGTGTACGTGGGAGGATCTCTGGAAACACCATATATTTT. It is translated as CAWSVRGRISGNTIYF.

The J gene is TRBJ2-7, the V gene TRBV12-2; TRBD1 is the table's D call and was not checked against the DNA. TRBV12-2 counts as a pseudogene. This CDR3 contains 15 residues. CDR3 nucleotides: TGTGCAAGTCGCCCGGACAGTAGGACGCCCTACGAGCAGTACTTC. Residues: CASRPDSRTPYEQYF.

The gene calls are TRBV19 and TRBJ1-4; weak D call: TRBD1 (5 bases). Germline CDR1 and CDR2: LNHDA and SQIVND (reference sequence). The CDR3 loop spans 12 amino acids. The V gene lost 7 bases and the J gene lost 7 bases, with 10 bases spanning the gap. The CDR3 reads CASKRTPEKLFF. The CDR3 coding sequence is TGTGCCAGTAAAAGGACACCTGAAAAACTGTTTTTT. The full variable domain, completed using reference TRBV19 and TRBJ1-4, is DGGITQSPKYLFRKEGQNVTLSCEQNLNHDAMYWYRQDPGQGLRLIYYSQIVNDFQKGDIAEGYSVSREKKESFPLTVTSAQKNPTAFYLCASKRTPEKLFFGSGTQLSVL.

The V call is TRBV6-5, the J call TRBJ1-6; 10 nucleotides agree with TRBD1. The V and J ends lost 2 bases and 8 bases, in that order; junction bases with no gene match: 3. This CDR3 has 15 amino acids. The germline CDR1 and CDR2 sequences are MNHEY and SVGAGI. The CDR3 protein is CASSYGTGEDSPLHF. Written as DNA, the CDR3 is TGTGCCAGCAGTTACGGGACAGGGGAAGATTCACCCCTCCACTTT.

This chain connects TRBV9 to TRBJ1-3; weak D call: TRBD1 (6 bases). The V gene lost 5 bases and the J gene lost 0 bases, with 15 bases spanning the gap. Looked up from germline, CDR1 is SGDLS and CDR2 is YYNGEE. This CDR3 has 16 amino acids. The CDR3 DNA reads TGTGCCAGCAGACCGGACAGAGCGAGCTCTGGAAACACCATATATTTT. Translated: CASRPDRASSGNTIYF.

The chain carries TRBV5-1 and TRBJ2-5; D uncertain. V lost 3 bases and J 2 bases, leaving 8 bases between the germline ends. The germline V gene has CDR1 SGHRS and CDR2 YFSETQ. The CDR3 contains 13 residues. CDR3 loop: CASSSVPQETQYF. CDR3 DNA sequence: TGCGCCAGCAGCTCAGTCCCTCAAGAGACCCAGTACTTC.

This clone came up a few times. The chain uses TRBV29-1 and TRBJ2-1, with D possibly matching TRBD1 (6 bases). The germline V gene encodes CDR1 SQVTM and CDR2 ANQGSEA. CDR3 length equals 13 residues. Trimming pared 6 bases from V and 0 bases from J, leaving 9 bases between. Here the CDR3 DNA reads TGCAGCGTCCCAGGGGTCTCCTACAATGAGCAGTTCTTC. It translates to CSVPGVSYNEQFF.

J is TRBJ2-5 and V is TRBV19, with D tentatively TRBD2 (5 bases). V lost 6 bases and J 5 bases, leaving 16 bases between the germline ends. Germline V CDR1 and CDR2: LNHDA, SQIVND (reference sequence). CDR3 length equals 14 residues. CDR3: CASSPRTRFETQYF. The CDR3 DNA sequence: TGTGCCAGTAGCCCAAGAACTAGGTTTGAGACCCAGTACTTC.

The J gene is TRBJ2-5, the V gene TRBV28, with unresolved D. CDR3 length: 11 residues. From germline, CDR1 is MDHEN and CDR2 SYDVKM. The V end was cut by 5 bases, the J end by 5 bases, with 6 bases between. DNA of the CDR3: TGTGCCAGCAGTGTTTTCGAGACCCAGTACTTC. Residues: CASSVFETQYF.

The chain carries TRBV7-9 and TRBJ2-6; D unclear. Trimming pared 7 bases from V and 8 bases from J, leaving 15 bases between. Germline V gene lookup returns CDR1 SEHNR and CDR2 FQNEAQ (reference sequence). The CDR3 spans 14 residues. The CDR3 reads CASTTLGLTNVLTF. In DNA, the CDR3 is TGTGCCAGCACCACCTTAGGGTTAACCAACGTCCTGACTTTC.

This chain joins TRBV6-5 and TRBJ2-7; D tentatively reads TRBD1 or TRBD2 (5 bases each). This CDR3 is 15 amino acids long. Trimming took 0 bases from V and 4 from J, leaving 13 bases between them. CDR1 is MNHEY, CDR2 SVGAGI, per germline. The CDR3 coding sequence is TGTGCCAGCAGTTACTCGGGGGACCAAATTTACGAGCAGTACTTC. The encoded protein is CASSYSGDQIYEQYF.

This chain joins TRBV9 and TRBJ1-3; D unclear. CDR3 length equals 16 residues. Trimming left V 3 bases short and J 4 bases short, with 17 bases between. Germline lookup yields CDR1 SGDLS and CDR2 YYNGEE. The CDR3 DNA sequence: TGTGCCAGCAGCGCGGCGGACGGAACGCCGGGAAACACCATATATTTT. This encodes CASSAADGTPGNTIYF.

The V gene is TRBV27, the J gene TRBJ1-5; no clear D. With 2 bases removed from V and 5 bases from J, the gap between germline ends came to 10 bases. Per the germline V gene, CDR1 is MNHEY and CDR2 is SMNVEV (reference sequence). The CDR3 extends over 14 amino acids. CDR3 DNA: TGTGCCAGCAGTTTACCTGGGCGGGATCAGCCCCAGCATTTT. Translated: CASSLPGRDQPQHF.

The gene calls are TRBV20-1 and TRBJ1-5, with D uncertain. V was trimmed by 3 bases and J by 6 bases, leaving 6 bases between them. Germline V gene lookup returns CDR1 DFQATT and CDR2 SNEGSKA (reference sequence). CDR3 length: 11 residues. The CDR3 protein is CSARAGQPQHF. The CDR3 DNA reads TGCAGTGCTAGGGCGGGTCAGCCCCAGCATTTT.

This clone was seen only a few times. The genes are TRBV28 and TRBJ2-7; perhaps D is TRBD1 or TRBD2 (5 bases each). V lost 5 bases, J lost 2 bases, and 13 bases lay in between. The germline V gene has CDR1 MDHEN and CDR2 SYDVKM. The CDR3 consists of 14 residues. The CDR3 here is CASSIGTVTYEQYF. CDR3 bases: TGTGCCAGCAGTATAGGGACGGTCACCTACGAGCAGTACTTC.

V gene TRBV30 combines with J gene TRBJ1-6; D unclear. The CDR3 loop spans 13 amino acids. V was clipped by 1 base and J by 9 bases, with 10 bases between them. Germline CDR1 reads GTSNPN; CDR2 reads SVGIG (reference sequence). CDR3 nucleotide sequence: TGTGCCTGGAGTGAACAACCGGGTTCACCCCTCCACTTT. Protein: CAWSEQPGSPLHF.

This chain links TRBV7-9 with TRBJ2-5; 11 positions match TRBD2. CDR3 length: 15 residues. Looked up from germline, CDR1 is SEHNR and CDR2 is FQNEAQ (reference sequence). V lost 3 bases and J lost 4; bases outside the gene matches: 4. CDR3 amino acids: CASSLTSGDRETQYF. Written as DNA, the CDR3 is TGTGCCAGCAGCTTGACTAGCGGGGATCGAGAGACCCAGTACTTC.

The V call is TRBV27, the J call TRBJ2-4; maybe TRBD1 (5 bases). V was cut by 5 bases and J by 1 base, with 12 bases left in between. Germline-derived CDR1 and CDR2 are MNHEY and SMNVEV (reference sequence). This CDR3 is built from 15 residues. The CDR3 spells CASSAGRKAKNIQYF. As DNA, the CDR3 is TGTGCCAGCAGTGCAGGGCGGAAGGCCAAAAACATTCAGTACTTC.

The CDR3 spells CASSRETGGALNSYEQYF. The CDR3 coding sequence is TGTGCCAGCAGCCGGGAGACAGGGGGCGCCCTGAACTCCTACGAGCAGTACTTC. This chain links TRBV4-2 with TRBJ2-7; 10 bases map to TRBD1. The germline V gene encodes CDR1 LGHNA and CDR2 YNFKEQ. The CDR3 covers 18 residues. After removal of 4 bases from V and 0 bases from J, the junction contained 12 bases not matched to a gene.